The 14 T cell receptor beta chains given below trace back to one sample, sequenced in a study of blood T cell repertoires in COVID-19. Clones were sequenced by immunoSEQ multiplex PCR, and TCRdb holds only the in-frame ones, with some missing. The sample gives about 35,000 clones, about 89% of which show up once; 44% is in the top ten. Source material: peripheral blood. All receptors come from a human donor in a cohort sampled during active COVID-19.

The chain recombines TRBV19 with TRBJ2-5; D remains unclear. Trimming stripped 3 bases from V and 4 bases from J, with 9 bases between. Germline V gives CDR1 LNHDA, CDR2 SQIVND (reference sequence). This CDR3 is 13 amino acids long. CDR3 residues: CASSITPTETQYF. The CDR3 DNA follows: TGTGCCAGTAGTATTACCCCTACAGAGACCCAGTACTTC.

V gene TRBV7-9 combines with J gene TRBJ1-4; TRBD1 is a possible D gene (5 bases). Germline-derived CDR1 and CDR2 are SEHNR and FQNEAQ (reference sequence). CDR3 length equals 11 residues. V gave up 5 bases and J gave up 13 bases, with 11 bases separating them. CDR3 sequence: CASSNQGGLFF. CDR3 coding DNA: TGTGCCAGCAGCAACCAGGGTGGACTGTTTTTT.

This clone was observed a single time. The chain joins TRBV5-5 to TRBJ2-5, with D possibly TRBD1 on 6 matching bases. Looked up from germline, CDR1 is SGHKS and CDR2 is YYEKEE (reference sequence). Trimming cost V 1 base and J 5 bases, with 12 bases left between them. The CDR3 runs to 14 residues. The CDR3 sequence is CASSLTGFGETQYF. CDR3 nucleotide sequence: TGTGCCAGCAGCTTGACAGGGTTTGGGGAGACCCAGTACTTC.

The CDR3 sequence is CASSIPQGSKETQYF. In DNA, the CDR3 is TGTGCCAGTAGTATCCCACAGGGGAGTAAGGAGACCCAGTACTTC. The chain carries TRBV19 and TRBJ2-5; TRBD1 matches 7 bases. Germline CDR1 is LNHDA and CDR2 is SQIVND (reference sequence). This CDR3 comprises 15 residues. V lost 3 bases and J lost 5; bases outside the gene matches: 9.

The J gene is TRBJ1-6, the V gene TRBV28, with TRBD1 identical over 8 bases. The V and J ends lost 3 bases and 6 bases, in that order; junction bases with no gene match: 7. Looked up from germline, CDR1 is MDHEN and CDR2 is SYDVKM. The CDR3 consists of 16 residues. CDR3 DNA: TGTGCCAGCAGTTTCATCCAGACAGGGGCTAATTCACCCCTCCACTTT. The encoded protein is CASSFIQTGANSPLHF.

This clone was detected only a few times. The chain recombines TRBV5-1 with TRBJ1-2, with D tentatively TRBD1 (6 bases). This CDR3 has 14 amino acids. Germline-derived CDR1 and CDR2 are SGHRS and YFSETQ. V dropped 5 bases and J dropped 1 base, with 12 bases sitting between them. CDR3 in DNA: TGCGCCAGCAGTCGGACAGAAAGTAACTATGGCTACACCTTC. Its translation is CASSRTESNYGYTF.

The chain has TRBV7-9 and TRBJ2-7, with D perhaps TRBD2 (6 bases). Deletions cut 3 bases from V and 0 bases from J, with 6 bases between. The germline V gene has CDR1 SEHNR and CDR2 FQNEAQ (reference sequence). CDR3 size: 13 residues. In DNA, the CDR3 is TGTGCCAGCAGCTTTAGCGGCTCCTACGAGCAGTACTTC. This translates into CASSFSGSYEQYF.

V is TRBV7-2 and J is TRBJ1-2; the D gene is possibly TRBD1 (6 bases). The V gene lost 4 bases and the J gene lost 7 bases, with 13 bases spanning the gap. This CDR3 contains 13 residues. CDR1 is SGHTA and CDR2 is FQGNSA in the germline V gene. CDR3 bases: TGTGCCAGCAGCTATCTACAGGGCGTTGGCTACACCTTC. This translates into CASSYLQGVGYTF.

The J gene is TRBJ1-6, the V gene TRBV6-5, with D possibly being TRBD1 (5 bases). V lost 5 bases and J lost 5, with 13 bases in between. CDR1 and CDR2 (germline): MNHEY, SVGAGI. This CDR3 has 15 amino acids. DNA of the CDR3: TGTGCCAGCAGTAGGGACTCCCAGAATAATTCACCCCTCCACTTT. As protein: CASSRDSQNNSPLHF.

The rearrangement links TRBV4-1 to TRBJ2-5; tentatively, D is TRBD2 (5 bases). Germline CDR1 is MGHRA and CDR2 is YSYEKL. CDR3 size: 16 residues. V was cut by 4 bases and J by 4 bases, with 19 bases left in between. CDR3 in DNA: TGCGCCAGCAGCCGGCTCCCGGGTCCTCGGGGAGAGACCCAGTACTTC. It specifies CASSRLPGPRGETQYF.

V usage is TRBV6-5 and J usage is TRBJ2-3; D may be TRBD1 (6 bases). CDR1 and CDR2 from the germline V gene are MNHEY and SVGAGI. Deletions cut 5 bases from V and 3 bases from J, with 15 bases between. The CDR3 is 15 residues long. DNA for the CDR3: TGTGCCAGCAGTCAACGGAACAGGGCTACAGATACGCAGTATTTT. Translated, it gives CASSQRNRATDTQYF.

This chain uses TRBV3-1 (or the pseudogene TRBV3-2) with TRBJ2-1, with a possible D match to TRBD1 (5 bases). V dropped 2 bases and J dropped 3 bases, with 14 bases sitting between them. The CDR3 covers 16 residues. Germline V gene data show CDR1 as LGHDT and CDR2 as YNNKEL (reference sequence). CDR3 residues: CASSQRAQGGYNEQFF. CDR3 in DNA: TGTGCCAGCAGCCAACGGGCTCAGGGCGGCTACAATGAGCAGTTCTTC.

The table lists this clone with a count of one. This chain uses TRBV28 with TRBJ1-2; 10 bases agree with TRBD1. The CDR3 is made up of 14 amino acids. The trim removed 4 bases at V and 4 bases at J, leaving 3 bases unmatched. Germline assignment: CDR1 MDHEN and CDR2 SYDVKM. The CDR3 sequence is CASSSGQGFYGYTF. The DNA for the CDR3 is TGTGCCAGCAGTTCGGGACAGGGGTTCTATGGCTACACCTTC.

The chain links TRBV6-2 or TRBV6-3 to TRBJ1-5; 10 bases agree with TRBD1. Germline values: CDR1 MNHEY, CDR2 SVGEGT. This CDR3 has 18 residues. Trimming removed 2 bases from V and 6 bases from J; junction bases left unmatched: 13. Here the CDR3 reads CASSYRQSGTGDGQPQHF. The CDR3 nucleotides are TGTGCCAGCAGTTACCGACAGTCCGGGACAGGGGATGGTCAGCCCCAGCATTTT.